This is a list of T cell receptor beta chains from one sample in a study of beta chain features in type 1 diabetes. Clones were read by immunoSEQ multiplex PCR, and TCRdb kept only the in-frame ones, dropping some. The data show a few hundred thousand clones, about 20% seen once. The sample was naive CD4+ T cells from blood. The receptors here all came from a woman aged 40 to 50 with type 1 diabetes. The CDR3 runs from the conserved cysteine through the conserved F or W. The D gene is left open where the match is weak. Some rows have no size entry. The others give once, few or many, or a class for an expanded clone.

CDR3 length,J gene,V gene,clone size,D gene,CDR3 DNA,CDR3 protein
15,TRBJ1-2,TRBV4-3,few,TRBD1,TGCGCCAGCAGCCAAGCGACAGGGGAGGGCTATGGCTACACCTTC,CASSQATGEGYGYTF
14,TRBJ2-5,TRBV4-1,NA,NA,TGCGCCAGCAGCCAAGTCGGTTCCTTGGAGACCCAGTACTTC,CASSQVGSLETQYF
14,TRBJ1-2,TRBV4-1,NA,NA,TGCGCCAGCAGCCACCGCGGGGGCGTGGATGGCTACACCTTC,CASSHRGGVDGYTF
12,TRBJ2-1,TRBV30,NA,NA,TGTGCCTGGCTTTTTAATCGCGATGAGCAGTTCTTC,CAWLFNRDEQFF
19,TRBJ2-5,TRBV9,NA,TRBD2,TGTGCCAGCAGCGTATTTCGGACTAGCGGGAGACGGGGGCGGGAGACCCAGTACTTC,CASSVFRTSGRRGRETQYF
15,TRBJ1-1,TRBV7-9,NA,NA,TGTGCCAGCAGCTTAGATCTCAGTTTGAACACTGAAGCTTTCTTT,CASSLDLSLNTEAFF
12,TRBJ2-5,TRBV29-1,NA,TRBD2,TGCAGCTCCGGGGGGGGGCGAGAGACCCAGTACTTC,CSSGGGRETQYF
14,TRBJ1-1,TRBV27,NA,NA,TGTGCCAGCAGTTTAACAGGACGAACAACTGAAGCTTTCTTT,CASSLTGRTTEAFF
13,TRBJ1-2,TRBV4-3,NA,TRBD1,TGCGCCAGCAGCCCAGACAGGGACTATGGCTACACCTTC,CASSPDRDYGYTF
14,TRBJ2-7,TRBV5-1,few,NA,TGCGCCAGCAGCTTGGATTCGATCAGGGACGAGCAGTACTTC,CASSLDSIRDEQYF